One T cell receptor beta chain is described in this entry. Antigen unknown. This specimen belongs to a study of cytomegalovirus exposure and HLA in healthy donors. It was with 60 Vbeta and 13 Jbeta primers that the PCR ran. TCRdb's table, derived via immunoSEQ multiplex PCR, lists solely in-frame clones and lacks some. This sample lists about 200,000 clones; its ten largest clones have roughly 1.2%. Findings and caveats of the study: The productive fraction for most TCR beta V segments was about 87% or about 30% in an earlier analysis. Researchers counted around 180 TCR beta chains as cytomegalovirus-associated.

The CDR3 is 15 amino acids. Trimming at V came to 4 bases and at J to 5 bases, leaving 5 bases not matched to a gene. Germline V gives CDR1 SGDLS, CDR2 YYNGEE. This chain joins TRBV9 and TRBJ1-4, with 10 bases aligning to TRBD1. This sequence originates from a girl aged 2 to 10 in good health and CMV-seropositive. Material for sequencing was PBMCs. The CDR3 sequence is CASSLKDRGNEKLFF. The DNA for the CDR3 is TGTGCCAGCAGCTTAAAGGACAGGGGGAATGAAAAACTGTTTTTT. Full variable domain (missing parts from reference TRBV9 and TRBJ1-4): DSGVTQTPKHLITATGQRVTLRCSPRSGDLSVYWYQQSLDQGLQFLIQYYNGEERAKGNILERFSAQQFPDLHSELNLSSLELGDSALYFCASSLKDRGNEKLFFGSGTQLSVL.